This note documents a single T cell receptor beta chain sequence. The antigen remains undetermined. The data derive from a study of cytomegalovirus exposure and HLA in healthy donors. The CDR3 contains 14 residues. Germline CDR1 is MDHEN and CDR2 is SYDVKM. V lost 8 bases and J lost 8; bases outside the gene matches: 10. Overall study findings and caveats: Reported results showed that the classifier diagnosed cytomegalovirus status with high specificity and sensitivity. Researchers reportedly found TCR beta sequences accurately predicted most subjects' HLA-A and HLA-B alleles.

PCR primers comprised 60 Vbeta and 13 Jbeta primers. In the source study's methods: An analysis performed later counted about 80 million unique TCR beta chains (roughly 11 million of them shared). The repertoire was sequenced with immunoSEQ multiplex PCR; TCRdb's copy has only in-frame clones and lacks some. V and J calls and clone size are given by that table; D and trimming were obtained from the DNA. The data hold 95,000 to 150,000 clones, with around 77% observed a single time. The sequence came from a human donor in good health. Sequencing was carried out using PBMCs. This chain connects TRBV28 to TRBJ2-1, with TRBD2 identical over 9 bases. The CDR3 bases are TGTGCCAGCTGGGCGGGAGGGCCGGGGGATGAGCAGTTCTTC. Protein: CASWAGGPGDEQFF. The variable domain in full, with the rest retrieved from reference TRBV28 and TRBJ2-1, is DVKVTQSSRYLVKRTGEKVFLECVQDMDHENMFWYRQDPGLGLRLIYFSYDVKMKEKGDIPEGYSVSREKKERFSLILESASTNQTSMYLCASWAGGPGDEQFFGPGTRLTVL.